This record covers a single T cell receptor (beta chain). The sample belongs to a study of blood T cell repertoires in COVID-19. Study-level background: Both acute and convalescent COVID-19 samples were obtained from the United States, Italy and Spain. From T cells, B-cell-depleted T cells, or PBMCs came the material, which was cDNA or gDNA.

V shed 2 bases and J shed 11 bases, with 15 bases lying between them. This CDR3 spans 13 amino acids. Germline V lookup: CDR1 SEHNR, CDR2 FQNEAQ (reference sequence). Per the original data handling: Cell counts per sample came from amplifying reference gene primers. The method was immunoSEQ multiplex PCR; TCRdb's version includes in-frame clones alone and lacks a portion of them. From that table come the V and J calls and clone size; the DNA was used to work out D and trimming. The sample holds almost 70,000 clones; 88% are singletons and the top ten take approximately 6.4%. The TCR sequence derives from a woman in her seventies with acute or convalescent COVID-19. Sequencing input: peripheral blood. This rearrangement joins TRBV7-9 to TRBJ1-1; D remains unclear. DNA of the CDR3: TGTGCCAGCAGCTTATCTCTTTACGATGAGGCTTTCTTT. Translating it yields CASSLSLYDEAFF.